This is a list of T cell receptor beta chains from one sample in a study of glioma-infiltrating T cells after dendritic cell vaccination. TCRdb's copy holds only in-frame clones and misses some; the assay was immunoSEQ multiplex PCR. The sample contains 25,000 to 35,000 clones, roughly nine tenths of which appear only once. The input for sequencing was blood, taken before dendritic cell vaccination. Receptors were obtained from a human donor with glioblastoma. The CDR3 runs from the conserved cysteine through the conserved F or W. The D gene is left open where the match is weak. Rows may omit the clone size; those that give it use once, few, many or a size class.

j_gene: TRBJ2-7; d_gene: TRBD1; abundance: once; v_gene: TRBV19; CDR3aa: CASSLTGGFSYEQYF; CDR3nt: TGTGCCAGTAGTCTGACAGGGGGTTTCTCCTACGAGCAGTACTTC
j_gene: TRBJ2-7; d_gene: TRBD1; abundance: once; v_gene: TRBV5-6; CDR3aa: CASSALWDRVFVGEQYF; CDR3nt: TGTGCCAGCAGCGCGCTGTGGGACAGGGTTTTTGTGGGCGAGCAGTACTTC
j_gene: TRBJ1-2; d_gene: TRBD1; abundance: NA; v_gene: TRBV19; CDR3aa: CASSQGGYYGYTF; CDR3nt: TGTGCCAGTAGTCAGGGGGGCTACTATGGCTACACCTTC
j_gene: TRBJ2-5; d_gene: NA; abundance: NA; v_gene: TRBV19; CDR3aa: CASSRGARETQYF; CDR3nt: TGTGCCAGTAGTCGGGGGGCCCGGGAGACCCAGTACTTC
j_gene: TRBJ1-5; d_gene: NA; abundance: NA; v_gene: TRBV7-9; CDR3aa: CASSPGSDQPQHF; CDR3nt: TGTGCCAGCAGCCCCGGTTCGGATCAGCCCCAGCATTTT
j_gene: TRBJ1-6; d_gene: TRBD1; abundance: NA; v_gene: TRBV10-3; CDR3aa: CAISESTGGSYNSPLHF; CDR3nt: TGTGCCATCAGTGAGTCGACAGGGGGCTCCTATAATTCACCCCTCCACTTT
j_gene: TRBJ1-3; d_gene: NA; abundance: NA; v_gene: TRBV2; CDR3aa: CASSLLRGSGNTIYF; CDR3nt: TGTGCCAGCAGTCTTCTCAGGGGTTCTGGAAACACCATATATTTT
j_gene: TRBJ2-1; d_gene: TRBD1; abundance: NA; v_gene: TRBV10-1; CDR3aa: CASSDDDRDHNEQFF; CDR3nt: TGCGCCAGCAGTGATGACGACAGGGACCATAATGAGCAGTTCTTC
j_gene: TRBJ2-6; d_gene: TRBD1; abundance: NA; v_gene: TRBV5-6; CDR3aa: CASSLPGTAYSGANVLTF; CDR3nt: TGTGCCAGCAGCTTACCCGGGACAGCCTACTCTGGGGCCAACGTCCTGACTTTC
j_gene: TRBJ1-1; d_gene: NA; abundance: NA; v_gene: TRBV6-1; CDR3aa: CASSDSYGNTEAFF; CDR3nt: TGTGCCAGCAGTGACTCCTATGGGAACACTGAAGCTTTCTTT
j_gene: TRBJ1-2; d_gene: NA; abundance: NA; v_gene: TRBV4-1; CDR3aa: CASSQVGGLYGYTF; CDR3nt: TGCGCCAGCAGCCAAGTCGGGGGTCTCTATGGCTACACCTTC
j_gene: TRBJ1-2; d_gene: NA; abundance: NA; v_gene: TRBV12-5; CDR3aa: CASGTGGYYGYTF; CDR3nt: TGTGCTAGTGGGACAGGAGGTTACTATGGCTACACCTTC
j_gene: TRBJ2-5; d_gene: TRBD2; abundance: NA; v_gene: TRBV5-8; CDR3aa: CASSPGTSLEETQYF; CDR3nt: TGTGCCAGCAGCCCGGGGACTAGCCTAGAAGAGACCCAGTACTTC
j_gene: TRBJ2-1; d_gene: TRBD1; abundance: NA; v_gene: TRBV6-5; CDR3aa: CASSRDRGGNEQFF; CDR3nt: TGTGCCAGCAGTCGAGACAGGGGGGGGAATGAGCAGTTCTTC
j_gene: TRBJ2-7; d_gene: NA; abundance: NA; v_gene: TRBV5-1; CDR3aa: CASSLQGGEVRDEQYF; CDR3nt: TGCGCCAGCAGCTTGCAAGGGGGAGAGGTCCGGGACGAGCAGTACTTC
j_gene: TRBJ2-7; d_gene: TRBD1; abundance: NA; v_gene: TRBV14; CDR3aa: CASSPRTGIYEQYF; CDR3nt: TGTGCCAGCAGCCCACGGACAGGGATCTACGAGCAGTACTTC
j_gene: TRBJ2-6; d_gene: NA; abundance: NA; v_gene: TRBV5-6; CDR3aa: CASLWSGANVLTF; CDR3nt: TGTGCCAGCCTATGGTCTGGGGCCAACGTCCTGACTTTC
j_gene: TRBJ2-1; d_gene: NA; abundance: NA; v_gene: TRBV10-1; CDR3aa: CASSEKNRVAYNEQFF; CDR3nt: TGCGCCAGCAGTGAGAAAAACAGGGTCGCCTACAATGAGCAGTTCTTC
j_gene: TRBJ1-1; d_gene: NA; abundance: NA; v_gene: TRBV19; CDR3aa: CASSPKGGHTEAFF; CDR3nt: TGTGCCAGTAGTCCTAAGGGGGGGCACACTGAAGCTTTCTTT
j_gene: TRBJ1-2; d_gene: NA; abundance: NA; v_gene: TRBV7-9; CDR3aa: CASSSARGYGYTF; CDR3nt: TGTGCCAGCAGCTCTGCGCGGGGCTATGGCTACACCTTC
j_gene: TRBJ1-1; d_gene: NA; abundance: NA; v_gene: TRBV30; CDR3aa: CAWGRGGAVNTEAFF; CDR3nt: TGTGCCTGGGGAAGGGGGGGGGCTGTGAACACTGAAGCTTTCTTT
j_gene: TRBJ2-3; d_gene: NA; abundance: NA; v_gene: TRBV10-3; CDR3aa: CAISESPGIWTDTQYF; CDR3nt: TGTGCCATCAGTGAGTCCCCAGGGATTTGGACAGATACGCAGTATTTT
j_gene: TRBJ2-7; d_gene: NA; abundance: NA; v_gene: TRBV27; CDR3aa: CASSPRGRNYEQYF; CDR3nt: TGTGCCAGCAGCCCACGTGGGCGAAACTACGAGCAGTACTTC
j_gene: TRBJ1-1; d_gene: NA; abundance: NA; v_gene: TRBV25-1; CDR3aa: CASTGLRHAEAFF; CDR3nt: TGTGCCAGCACAGGTCTGAGACACGCTGAAGCTTTCTTT
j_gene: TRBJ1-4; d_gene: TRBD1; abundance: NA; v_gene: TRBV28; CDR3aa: CASREQGAGEKLFF; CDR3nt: TGTGCCAGCCGGGAACAGGGGGCAGGGGAAAAACTGTTTTTT
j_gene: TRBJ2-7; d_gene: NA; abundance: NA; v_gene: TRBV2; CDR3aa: CASTVQASYEQYF; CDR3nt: TGTGCCAGCACGGTACAGGCCTCCTACGAGCAGTACTTC